The sequence of this T cell receptor beta chain was determined in a study of blood T cell repertoires in COVID-19. Study-wide background: Acute and convalescent COVID-19 specimens originated in the United States, Italy and Spain. The cDNA or gDNA used as material had been derived from T cells, B-cell-depleted T cells, or PBMCs.

The repertoire was sequenced with immunoSEQ multiplex PCR; TCRdb's copy has only in-frame clones and lacks some. The sample gives 14,000 or so clones, roughly 83% of which show up once; around 15% is in the top ten. The CDR3 is 18 residues long. V lost 1 base to trimming and J lost 0 bases; unmatched junction nucleotides: 10. CDR1 and CDR2 (germline): SGHDT, YYEEEE. The specimen was peripheral blood. The clonotype was recovered from a man aged 40-55 years with active or convalescent COVID-19. This chain joins TRBV5-6 and TRBJ1-2; 9 bases line up with TRBD1. This chain's CDR3 is CASSLSMGQGPTNYGYTF. The CDR3 DNA sequence: TGTGCCAGCAGCTTGAGTATGGGACAGGGCCCCACTAACTATGGCTACACCTTC.